This T cell receptor beta chain was sequenced during a study of cytomegalovirus exposure and HLA in healthy donors. Details on this clone: Its antigen is unidentified.

V was cut by 2 bases and J by 0 bases, with 11 bases left in between. Germline CDR1 reads MDHEN; CDR2 reads SYDVKM. This CDR3 is 16 amino acids long. Study-level findings and limits: Associated with cytomegalovirus, according to the listing, were 150 to 200 TCR beta chains. Rare sequences made up most TCRs, while some public TCRs were found in many donors. Looking again later, the authors saw that most CMV-associated TCR beta chains seemed HLA-restricted.

Use of 60 Vbeta and 13 Jbeta primers characterized the PCR. The repertoire was sequenced with immunoSEQ multiplex PCR; TCRdb's copy has only in-frame clones and lacks some. Of 84,000 or so clones in the sample, under 80% were seen once. The receptor was isolated from a male donor in good health and CMV-seronegative. Sequenced sample: PBMCs. V gene TRBV28 combines with J gene TRBJ1-3; possibly TRBD1 for D (6 bases). The CDR3 sequence: CASSLPRGTSGNTIYF. CDR3 sequence (DNA): TGTGCCAGCAGTTTACCCAGGGGAACCTCTGGAAACACCATATATTTT.